These 30 T cell receptor beta chains originate from one sample sequenced in a study of CD8 T cells in ankylosing spondylitis. In TCRdb, the 5' RACE reads were re-called with MiXCR into one record per CDR3 protein. The sample includes 250,000 to 400,000 distinct CDR3 sequences, approximately 10% of them seen just once. Source material: blood, either unsorted or a sorted T cell fraction (not recorded which). The receptor set was obtained from a female donor with ankylosing spondylitis or in good health (not recorded which).

The chain recombines TRBV5-6 with TRBJ2-2; no definite D call. The CDR3 has 14 amino acids. With 4 bases removed from V and 3 bases from J, the gap between germline ends came to 10 bases. Germline-derived CDR1 and CDR2 are SGHDT and YYEEEE. CDR3 protein: CASSRVADTGELFF. CDR3 in DNA: TGTGCCAGCAGCCGGGTGGCTGACACCGGGGAGCTGTTTTTT.

At least ten counts were recorded for this clonotype. V and J are TRBV5-1 and TRBJ1-6; D gene ambiguous. Germline values: CDR1 SGHRS, CDR2 YFSETQ. The CDR3 extends over 15 amino acids. V was clipped by 3 bases and J by 5 bases, with 12 bases between them. Here the CDR3 DNA reads TGCGCCAGCAGCTGGAATGCCGAAAATAATTCACCCCTCCACTTT. It is translated as CASSWNAENNSPLHF.

This clonotype was seen many times. V usage is TRBV12-3 or TRBV12-4 and J usage is TRBJ2-1; D is unresolved. CDR3 length equals 15 residues. V was cut by 7 bases and J by 0 bases, with 13 bases left in between. The CDR3 loop reads CASMGIANSYNEQFF. The CDR3 DNA follows: TGTGCCAGCATGGGTATAGCTAACTCCTACAATGAGCAGTTCTTC.

This clonotype was seen a handful of times. V and J are TRBV12-3 or TRBV12-4 and TRBJ1-5, with D possibly being TRBD1 (6 bases). This CDR3 is 15 amino acids long. V lost 4 bases, J lost 4 bases, and 14 bases lay in between. The CDR3 region has the DNA TGTGCCAGCAGTTATTTAGGACAGCCGAATCAGCCCCAGCATTTT. As protein: CASSYLGQPNQPQHF.

This clonotype was counted many times. V and J are TRBV7-9 and TRBJ1-1, with D unresolved. The CDR3 contains 15 residues. CDR1 SEHNR and CDR2 FQNEAQ come from the germline V gene (reference sequence). V shed 4 bases and J shed 1 base, with 13 bases lying between them. The CDR3: CASSSPGGRNTEAFF. CDR3 bases: TGTGCCAGCAGCTCGCCGGGCGGGAGGAACACTGAAGCTTTCTTT.

This clonotype came up many times. This sequence joins TRBV7-8 and TRBJ2-3, with a possible D match to TRBD2 (6 bases). V lost 1 base, J lost 11 bases, and 10 bases lay in between. There are 12 residues in the CDR3. Germline V gene data show CDR1 as SGHVS and CDR2 as FQNEAQ. Written as DNA, the CDR3 is TGTGCCAGCAGCTTAGGACTAGTCGAGCAGTATTTT. Amino acids: CASSLGLVEQYF.

This clonotype has at least ten counts. V gene TRBV5-1 combines with J gene TRBJ2-7; the D gene is possibly TRBD1 (7 bases). This CDR3 spans 15 amino acids. Germline V gene sequence: CDR1 SGHRS, CDR2 YFSETQ. V was shortened by 0 bases and J by 4 bases, with 14 bases between the two germline ends. CDR3 in DNA: TGCGCCAGCAGCTTGGAGGAGGGGGCGAGGTACGAGCAGTACTTC. Protein product: CASSLEEGARYEQYF. Full variable domain (missing parts from reference TRBV5-1 and TRBJ2-7): KAGVTQTPRYLIKTRGQQVTLSCSPISGHRSVSWYQQTPGQGLQFLFEYFSETQRNKGNFPGRFSGRQFSNSRSEMNVSTLELGDSALYLCASSLEEGARYEQYFGPGTRLTVT.

This clonotype was observed a few times. The chain employs TRBV5-1 and TRBJ2-1; D is perhaps TRBD2 (6 bases). There are 13 residues in the CDR3. The germline gives CDR1 SGHRS, CDR2 YFSETQ. V dropped 7 bases and J dropped 6 bases, with 14 bases sitting between them. The CDR3 reads CASGGGPLNEQFF. The CDR3 bases are TGCGCCAGCGGCGGAGGGCCTCTCAATGAGCAGTTCTTC.

This clonotype was seen repeatedly, ten times or more. This chain uses TRBV28 with TRBJ2-7; D is uncertain. The CDR3 sequence is 14 residues long. The V gene lost 5 bases and the J gene lost 4 bases, with 15 bases spanning the gap. Germline-derived CDR1 and CDR2 are MDHEN and SYDVKM. The CDR3 protein is CASSPPRPQYEQYF. DNA for the CDR3: TGTGCCAGCAGTCCCCCCCGGCCCCAATACGAGCAGTACTTC. The variable domain in full, completed from reference TRBV28 and TRBJ2-7, reads DVKVTQSSRYLVKRTGEKVFLECVQDMDHENMFWYRQDPGLGLRLIYFSYDVKMKEKGDIPEGYSVSREKKERFSLILESASTNQTSMYLCASSPPRPQYEQYFGPGTRLTVT.

This clonotype was seen at least ten times. J is TRBJ2-1 and V is TRBV7-9; unclear D gene. CDR1 SEHNR and CDR2 FQNEAQ come from the germline V gene (reference sequence). V shed 3 bases and J shed 9 bases, with 15 bases lying between them. The CDR3 covers 14 residues. CDR3 DNA: TGTGCCAGCAGCTTCAAGTTGGAAGTGGCTGAGCAGTTCTTC. Encoded protein: CASSFKLEVAEQFF.

The chain combines TRBV5-1 with TRBJ2-1; 11 positions match TRBD2. Looked up from germline, CDR1 is SGHRS and CDR2 is YFSETQ. V was pared by 4 bases and J by 2 bases, with 8 bases of the junction left unmatched. This CDR3 is 17 amino acids long. In DNA, the CDR3 is TGCGCCAGCAGCCCGCCGGGACTAGCGGATACCTACAATGAGCAGTTCTTC. Its protein product is CASSPPGLADTYNEQFF.

This clonotype was counted ten times or more. The chain recombines TRBV2 with TRBJ2-1, with D uncertain. Germline V gives CDR1 SNHLY, CDR2 FYNNEI. This CDR3 comprises 11 residues. Trimming cost V 5 bases and J 6 bases, with 5 bases left between them. The CDR3 loop is CASSSFNEQFF. DNA for the CDR3: TGTGCCAGCAGTTCTTTCAATGAGCAGTTCTTC.

This clonotype was counted ten times or more. The gene calls are TRBV20-1 and TRBJ1-2; the D is unclear. This CDR3 region has 12 residues. Germline CDR1 is DFQATT and CDR2 is SNEGSKA (reference sequence). Deletions cut 2 bases from V and 2 bases from J, with 6 bases between. CDR3 region: CSARTENYGYTF. CDR3 nucleotide sequence: TGCAGTGCTAGAACAGAGAACTATGGCTACACCTTC.

A remark on this clonotype: A read error is possible here, since a much larger clone lies one base away. The chain links TRBV5-1 to TRBJ2-7; 8 bases align to TRBD1. Trimming removed 3 bases from V and 6 bases from J; junction bases left unmatched: 11. The CDR3 has 15 amino acids. Germline CDR1 SGHRS, CDR2 YFSETQ. This CDR3 is CASSWDGQGDCEQYF. The DNA of the CDR3 is TGCGCCAGCAGCTGGGACGGACAGGGCGACTGCGAGCAGTACTTC.

This clonotype came up many times. CDR3 protein: CSASPGAVSPLHF. CDR3 DNA sequence: TGCAGTGCTAGTCCAGGGGCTGTATCACCCCTCCACTTT. The chain combines TRBV20-1 with TRBJ1-6, with a weak D call TRBD1 (6 bases). Germline V CDR1 and CDR2: DFQATT, SNEGSKA (reference sequence). This CDR3 spans 13 amino acids. Trimming shortened V by 3 bases and J by 10 bases, and 13 bases separated the two germline ends.

This clonotype was seen at least ten times. This chain uses TRBV4-3 with TRBJ2-7; a weak D match, TRBD1 (6 bases). Germline CDR1 reads LGHNA; CDR2 reads YSLEER. This CDR3 is built from 16 residues. V lost 2 bases to trimming and J lost 0 bases, with 14 bases between them. The CDR3 here is CASSQSTGSLSYEQYF. The CDR3, as DNA: TGCGCCAGCAGCCAATCCACAGGGAGTCTCTCCTACGAGCAGTACTTC.

This chain joins TRBV5-1 and TRBJ2-1; 10 nucleotides align to TRBD1. The V and J ends lost 4 bases and 5 bases, in that order; junction bases with no gene match: 9. From germline, CDR1 is SGHRS and CDR2 YFSETQ. The CDR3 runs to 16 residues. CDR3 loop: CASSPNAGTGDNEQFF. In nucleotides, the CDR3 is TGCGCCAGCAGCCCTAACGCGGGGACAGGGGACAATGAGCAGTTCTTC.

This clonotype occurred many times. The chain joins TRBV7-9 to TRBJ1-1; D might be TRBD1 (5 bases). The V end lost 5 bases, the J end lost 0 bases, and 13 bases lay between the germline ends. Germline V lookup: CDR1 SEHNR, CDR2 FQNEAQ (reference sequence). The CDR3 is 15 residues long. The CDR3 DNA is TGTGCCAGCAGCCCGGGGGGGACGATGAACACTGAAGCTTTCTTT. Translation gives CASSPGGTMNTEAFF.

This clonotype has a count of ten or more. CDR3: CASSERDEGNQPQHF. In DNA form, the CDR3 reads TGTGCCAGCAGTGAAAGGGACGAAGGCAATCAGCCCCAGCATTTT. J is TRBJ1-5 and V is TRBV6-1; D perhaps matches TRBD1 (5 bases). The CDR3 is 15 residues long. Germline loops: CDR1 MNHNS, CDR2 SASEGT. The V end was cut by 2 bases, the J end by 2 bases, with 10 bases between.

This clonotype was recorded at least ten times. The V call is TRBV24-1, the J call TRBJ2-1; 8 positions agree with TRBD2. CDR1 KGHDR and CDR2 SFDVKD come from the germline V gene. The CDR3 has 17 residues. Trimming at V came to 5 bases and at J to 9 bases, leaving 17 bases not matched to a gene. CDR3 DNA: TGTGCCACCAGTGGGCCCCACGGGGGGGGAGGAATCTCTGAGCAGTTCTTC. Residues: CATSGPHGGGGISEQFF.

Many counts were recorded for this clonotype. The V and J genes are TRBV19 and TRBJ1-5; D is uncertain. The CDR3 loop spans 12 amino acids. Trimming pared 1 base from V and 10 bases from J, leaving 8 bases between. CDR1 and CDR2 from the germline V gene are LNHDA and SQIVND (reference sequence). The CDR3 region has the DNA TGTGCCAGTAGTATAGTATACAGCCCCCAGCATTTT. Translated: CASSIVYSPQHF.

At least ten counts were recorded for this clonotype. This chain uses TRBV25-1 with TRBJ1-1; D is perhaps TRBD1 (6 bases). The CDR3 is 14 amino acids. CDR1 and CDR2 (germline): MGHDK, SYGVNS. Trimming left V 3 bases short and J 4 bases short, with 12 bases between. The chain's CDR3 is CASSDRGETTEAFF. The CDR3 DNA is TGTGCCAGCAGTGACAGGGGTGAGACCACTGAAGCTTTCTTT.

The table lists this clonotype with many counts. The chain links TRBV28 to TRBJ2-5; TRBD1 aligns across 9 bases. CDR3 length: 13 residues. V dropped 7 bases and J dropped 4; count of bases not matched to a gene: 4. CDR1 is MDHEN, CDR2 SYDVKM, per germline. The CDR3: CASKTGGIETQYF. The CDR3 DNA reads TGTGCCAGCAAGACAGGGGGAATAGAGACCCAGTACTTC.

This clonotype was found many times. The rearrangement uses TRBV5-1 and TRBJ2-7; D is possibly TRBD1 or TRBD2 (6 bases each). V was cut by 0 bases and J by 5 bases, with 12 bases left in between. Germline CDR1 and CDR2: SGHRS and YFSETQ. This CDR3 region has 14 residues. The CDR3 spells CASSLDGGLDEQYF. DNA for the CDR3: TGCGCCAGCAGCTTGGATGGGGGGCTCGACGAGCAGTACTTC.

This clonotype was seen at least ten times. The chain joins TRBV28 to TRBJ2-7, with 9 bases fitting TRBD1. The V and J ends lost 5 bases and 5 bases, in that order; junction bases with no gene match: 7. The CDR3 has 14 residues. The V gene's germline CDR1 is MDHEN and CDR2 SYDVKM. CDR3 nucleotides: TGTGCCAGCAGTCCCAGGGACAGGGCGAACGAGCAGTACTTC. Translated, it gives CASSPRDRANEQYF. Together with reference TRBV28 and TRBJ2-7, the CDR3 gives the full variable domain: DVKVTQSSRYLVKRTGEKVFLECVQDMDHENMFWYRQDPGLGLRLIYFSYDVKMKEKGDIPEGYSVSREKKERFSLILESASTNQTSMYLCASSPRDRANEQYFGPGTRLTVT.

The table lists this clonotype with a few counts. V and J are TRBV12-3 or TRBV12-4 and TRBJ2-1, with 7 nucleotides matching TRBD2. V trimming: 6 bases; J trimming: 9 bases; junction bases outside the gene matches: 8. This CDR3 has 13 amino acids. CDR3 bases: TGTGCCAGCAGGGGGGGAGGGAGGGCTGAGCAGTTCTTC. Its protein is CASRGGGRAEQFF.

Notes on this clonotype: A much more abundant neighbour one base away suggests this may be a read error. The chain couples TRBV5-1 to TRBJ2-5; D remains unclear. V was cut by 0 bases and J by 4 bases, with 13 bases left in between. This CDR3 is built from 15 residues. Germline V lookup: CDR1 SGHRS, CDR2 YFSETQ. The CDR3 here is CASSLVLGQRETQYF. The CDR3 DNA follows: TGCGCCAGCAGCTTGGTACTCGGGCAACGAGAGACCCAGTACTTC.

This clonotype was observed at least ten times. The chain combines TRBV5-1 with TRBJ2-7; 13 nucleotides match TRBD2. The CDR3 covers 17 residues. Germline V gene lookup returns CDR1 SGHRS and CDR2 YFSETQ. With 4 bases clipped from V and 0 bases from J, the junction kept 7 bases outside the gene matches. In DNA form, the CDR3 reads TGCGCCAGCAGCCCCGGGACTAGCGGGGAGAGCTCCTACGAGCAGTACTTC. It encodes CASSPGTSGESSYEQYF.

This chain joins TRBV15 and TRBJ2-1, with a possible D match to TRBD2 (6 bases). Germline loops: CDR1 LNHNV, CDR2 YYDKDF (reference sequence). Trimming pared 5 bases from V and 1 base from J, leaving 12 bases between. CDR3 size: 15 residues. The CDR3 region has the DNA TGTGCCACCAGCGAGGGCCGGGGGTCCTACAATGAGCAGTTCTTC. Its protein product is CATSEGRGSYNEQFF.

V gene TRBV20-1 combines with J gene TRBJ2-1; TRBD2 matches at 13 bases. This CDR3 has 18 amino acids. V lost 6 bases, J lost 4 bases, and 15 bases stayed unmatched. Germline assignment: CDR1 DFQATT and CDR2 SNEGSKA (reference sequence). The CDR3 DNA is TGCAGTGCCCCGACTAGCGGGGGGCCAACGTTCCCTTACAATGAGCAGTTCTTC. Translation gives CSAPTSGGPTFPYNEQFF.